A single sample gave rise to the 27 T cell receptor beta chains below, sequenced in a study of T cell responses to AZD1222 COVID-19 vaccine. Some clones are missing from TCRdb's copy, which holds only in-frame ones; the method was immunoSEQ multiplex PCR. In the table there are 95,000 to 150,000 clones, around 84% of which are singletons. The sample consisted of peripheral blood, taken on day 0 of AZD1222 vaccination. All receptors come from an adult in good health.

The gene calls are TRBV7-2 and TRBJ1-5; no definite D call. This CDR3 spans 13 amino acids. Germline V gene data show CDR1 as SGHTA and CDR2 as FQGNSA. V shed 0 bases and J shed 4 bases, with 4 bases lying between them. As DNA, the CDR3 is TGTGCCAGCAGCTTAGCCTTAAATCAGCCCCAGCATTTT. Translating it yields CASSLALNQPQHF.

The V gene is TRBV28, the J gene TRBJ1-2, with D unclear. V was pared by 2 bases and J by 6 bases, with 7 bases between. The V gene's germline CDR1 is MDHEN and CDR2 SYDVKM. CDR3 size: 12 residues. As DNA, the CDR3 is TGTGCCAGCAGTTTAGATGGGGATGGCTACACCTTC. Its translation: CASSLDGDGYTF.

The genes are TRBV28 and TRBJ1-3; a possible D gene is TRBD1 (5 bases). Germline-derived CDR1 and CDR2 are MDHEN and SYDVKM. Trimming removed 5 bases from V and 7 bases from J, with 15 bases in between. The CDR3 spans 14 residues. This CDR3 is CASSMGGGRNTIYF. The CDR3 DNA follows: TGTGCCAGCAGTATGGGGGGTGGGAGGAACACCATATATTTT.

The chain couples TRBV18 to TRBJ2-2, with a weak D call TRBD1 (6 bases). V was trimmed by 1 base and J by 4 bases, leaving 10 bases between them. Germline CDR1 reads KGHSH; CDR2 reads LQKENI. CDR3 size: 15 residues. CDR3 nucleotide sequence: TGTGCCAGCTCACCACGGACAGATCCCACCGGGGAGCTGTTTTTT. Protein product: CASSPRTDPTGELFF.

This clone was counted a few times. This chain connects TRBV28 to TRBJ2-7, with a possible D match to TRBD1 (6 bases). This CDR3 is 14 amino acids long. Germline-derived CDR1 and CDR2 are MDHEN and SYDVKM. V shed 10 bases and J shed 3 bases, with 19 bases lying between them. CDR3 DNA sequence: TGTGCCAATCCCGGGACAATGGATCGCTACGAGCAGTACTTC. Translating it yields CANPGTMDRYEQYF.

The V and J genes are TRBV10-1 and TRBJ2-7; D is uncertain. This CDR3 spans 13 amino acids. V gave up 9 bases and J gave up 4 bases, with 16 bases separating them. Per germline, CDR1 WNHNN and CDR2 SYGVQD (reference sequence). The CDR3 protein is CARGDRVGYEQYF. The CDR3 nucleotides read TGCGCCAGGGGTGATCGGGTTGGGTACGAGCAGTACTTC.

The chain has TRBV6-1 and TRBJ1-5; D call uncertain. The length of the CDR3 is 14 residues. CDR1 is MNHNS and CDR2 is SASEGT in the germline V gene. With 5 bases removed from V and 0 bases from J, the gap between germline ends came to 8 bases. DNA for the CDR3: TGTGCCAGCAGTAGAGTTGATAGCAATCAGCCCCAGCATTTT. It yields the protein CASSRVDSNQPQHF.

The CDR3 protein is CASSPGITKNIQYF. CDR3 sequence (DNA): TGTGCCAGCTCACCAGGGATTACCAAAAACATTCAGTACTTC. The V gene is TRBV18, the J gene TRBJ2-4; D not resolved. V lost 2 bases, J lost 2 bases, and 7 bases lay in between. This CDR3 is 14 amino acids long. The germline V gene has CDR1 KGHSH and CDR2 LQKENI.

The chain carries TRBV2 and TRBJ1-2; D might be TRBD1 (5 bases). Trimming shortened V by 5 bases and J by 8 bases, and 15 bases separated the two germline ends. Germline values: CDR1 SNHLY, CDR2 FYNNEI. The CDR3 runs to 13 residues. In DNA form, the CDR3 reads TGTGCCAGCAGTCCGGGGCCCCGTGGGGGCTACACCTTC. It specifies CASSPGPRGGYTF.

The chain has TRBV6-5 and TRBJ2-7; D is perhaps TRBD1 or TRBD2 (5 bases each). The CDR3 has 14 amino acids. CDR1 and CDR2 from the germline V gene are MNHEY and SVGAGI. Between the trimmed V and J ends, which lost 8 bases and 2 bases, there was a span of 16 bases. CDR3 bases: TGTGCCAGCGCACGGGACCTTCGGACCTACGAGCAGTACTTC. As protein: CASARDLRTYEQYF.

The chain has TRBV14 and TRBJ1-2; D is ambiguous. Trimming removed 0 bases at V and 5 bases at J, with 7 bases between. The CDR3 length is 13 residues. Germline CDR1 SGHDN, CDR2 FVKESK. The CDR3 sequence is CASSQDLGYGYTF. The CDR3 DNA follows: TGTGCCAGCAGCCAAGATCTCGGTTATGGCTACACCTTC.

The J gene is TRBJ2-2, the V gene TRBV27, with a possible D match to TRBD2 (7 bases). The CDR3 contains 17 residues. Trimming removed 7 bases at V and 5 bases at J, with 23 bases between. CDR1 is MNHEY and CDR2 is SMNVEV in the germline V gene (reference sequence). In DNA form, the CDR3 reads TGTGCCAGCAATCGCTGGTCGGGGGGCTCGAGAACCGGGGAGCTGTTTTTT. Protein: CASNRWSGGSRTGELFF.

CDR3 loop: CASGNGGQAQYF. The CDR3 coding sequence is TGCGCCAGTGGAAACGGCGGCCAGGCCCAGTACTTC. The genes are TRBV4-1 and TRBJ2-5, with D uncertain. The CDR3 is 12 residues long. Trimming took 9 bases from V and 9 from J, leaving 17 bases between them. From germline, CDR1 is MGHRA and CDR2 YSYEKL.

This chain joins TRBV6-5 and TRBJ2-1; 7 positions agree with TRBD1. Germline CDR1 is MNHEY and CDR2 is SVGAGI. CDR3 size: 13 residues. V was pared by 7 bases and J by 4 bases, with 4 bases of the junction left unmatched. The CDR3 spells CASKTGKYNEQFF. The DNA of the CDR3 is TGTGCCAGCAAGACAGGGAAATACAATGAGCAGTTCTTC.

Only a few counts were recorded for this clone. J is TRBJ2-1 and V is TRBV19, with 11 bases matching TRBD2. The CDR3 has 14 amino acids. Germline V CDR1 and CDR2: LNHDA, SQIVND (reference sequence). V was pared by 2 bases and J by 9 bases, with 3 bases of the junction left unmatched. The CDR3 loop is CASSITSGSLEQFF. The CDR3 nucleotides are TGTGCCAGTAGTATAACTAGCGGGAGTCTTGAGCAGTTCTTC.

The chain recombines TRBV28 with TRBJ2-3, with a possible D match to TRBD1 (5 bases). V lost 2 bases and J lost 4, with 13 bases in between. There are 15 residues in the CDR3. Germline V lookup: CDR1 MDHEN, CDR2 SYDVKM. The CDR3 is CASSLPHQGPDTQYF. The CDR3 coding sequence is TGTGCCAGCAGTTTACCCCACCAGGGCCCAGATACGCAGTATTTT. The complete variable domain, with remaining parts taken from reference TRBV28 and TRBJ2-3, reads DVKVTQSSRYLVKRTGEKVFLECVQDMDHENMFWYRQDPGLGLRLIYFSYDVKMKEKGDIPEGYSVSREKKERFSLILESASTNQTSMYLCASSLPHQGPDTQYFGPGTRLTVL.

This sequence joins TRBV13 and TRBJ2-3, with D unresolved. This CDR3 spans 14 amino acids. Deletions cut 0 bases from V and 6 bases from J, with 10 bases between. Germline V gives CDR1 PRHDT, CDR2 FYEKMQ (reference sequence). CDR3 in amino acids: CASSLGHPEDTQYF. The CDR3 DNA reads TGTGCCAGCAGCTTAGGACACCCGGAGGATACGCAGTATTTT.

As DNA, the CDR3 is TGTGCCAGCAGCCGGAGGGGCCCAGGGACAGATACGCAGTATTTT. Translation: CASSRRGPGTDTQYF. This rearrangement joins TRBV5-8 to TRBJ2-3; D might be TRBD2 (6 bases). The CDR3 spans 15 residues. Germline lookup yields CDR1 SGHTS and CDR2 YDEGEE. The V end was cut by 4 bases, the J end by 3 bases, with 15 bases between.

The chain joins TRBV6-2 or TRBV6-3 to TRBJ2-7; 8 nucleotides align to TRBD2. Germline V CDR1 and CDR2: MNHEY, SVGEGT. The V gene end was trimmed by 5 bases and the J gene end by 3 bases; junction bases not matched to a gene: 3. The CDR3 loop spans 13 amino acids. The CDR3 region has the DNA TGTGCCAGCAGTACTAGCGGCCTCTACGAGCAGTACTTC. Protein: CASSTSGLYEQYF.

This chain links TRBV7-2 with TRBJ2-7; 7 bases map to TRBD2. V lost 2 bases to trimming and J lost 3 bases; unmatched junction nucleotides: 7. This CDR3 comprises 15 residues. CDR1 is SGHTA and CDR2 is FQGNSA in the germline V gene. The CDR3 nucleotides are TGTGCCAGCAGCTTACCCGGGACTAAACGCTACGAGCAGTACTTC. Translated: CASSLPGTKRYEQYF.

The chain has TRBV2 and TRBJ1-5; D remains ambiguous. V gave up 3 bases and J gave up 0 bases, with 18 bases separating them. CDR1 is SNHLY and CDR2 is FYNNEI in the germline V gene. CDR3 length equals 18 residues. CDR3 bases: TGTGCCAGCAGTGACACTGGGAGGGATCGGTATAGCAATCAGCCCCAGCATTTT. It is translated as CASSDTGRDRYSNQPQHF.

This clone was picked up a small number of times. In DNA form, the CDR3 reads TGTGCCAGTACCCTAGAGGGTCCTTCGACCACAACCTACGAGCAGTACTTC. This gives the protein CASTLEGPSTTTYEQYF. This chain connects TRBV19 to TRBJ2-7; a weak D match, TRBD2 (5 bases). The germline V gene encodes CDR1 LNHDA and CDR2 SQIVND (reference sequence). V lost 7 bases and J lost 2, with 24 bases in between. The CDR3 sequence is 17 residues long.

V usage is TRBV7-9 and J usage is TRBJ2-7; D is unresolved. Germline V gives CDR1 SEHNR, CDR2 FQNEAQ (reference sequence). The CDR3 has 13 residues. V was pared by 6 bases and J by 1 base, with 10 bases between. This chain's CDR3 is CASRQFPSYEQYF. The CDR3 DNA reads as TGTGCCAGCAGGCAGTTCCCATCCTACGAGCAGTACTTC.

The chain has TRBV11-1 and TRBJ2-4; TRBD2 agrees at 10 bases. J lost 7 bases, V lost 1 base, and 1 base had no gene match. CDR3 length: 14 amino acids. CDR1 is SGHAT and CDR2 is FQDESV in the germline V gene (reference sequence). CDR3 residues: CASSLGLAGNIQYF. CDR3 sequence (DNA): TGTGCCAGCAGCTTAGGACTAGCGGGTAACATTCAGTACTTC.

This clone was recorded only once. The V gene is TRBV7-3, the J gene TRBJ1-2; TRBD1 aligns across 9 bases. Germline V gene lookup returns CDR1 SGHTA and CDR2 FQGTGA. This CDR3 spans 16 amino acids. Trimming at V came to 0 bases and at J to 8 bases, leaving 10 bases not matched to a gene. The CDR3 DNA sequence: TGTGCCAGCAGCTTAACCCCCGAGCGGGACAGGGAGGGCTACACCTTC. Its translation is CASSLTPERDREGYTF.

CDR3 loop: CASSLDRTGPQHF. CDR3 coding DNA: TGTGCCAGCAGCTTAGACAGGACTGGGCCCCAGCATTTT. The rearrangement links TRBV7-2 to TRBJ1-5, with TRBD1 as a possible D gene (5 bases). V was cut by 1 base and J by 9 bases, with 10 bases left in between. The CDR3 consists of 13 residues. Germline V gene lookup returns CDR1 SGHTA and CDR2 FQGNSA.

This sequence joins TRBV3-1 (or the pseudogene TRBV3-2) and TRBJ2-7; weak D call: TRBD2 (6 bases). Trimming left V 7 bases short and J 1 base short, with 14 bases between. This CDR3 contains 14 residues. The V gene's germline CDR1 is LGHDT and CDR2 YNNKEL (reference sequence). Here the CDR3 reads CASTLRGSSYEQYF. The CDR3 region has the DNA TGTGCCAGCACCCTTCGGGGGAGTTCCTACGAGCAGTACTTC.